This is a list of T cell receptor beta chains from one sample in a study of T cell changes during pregnancy in multiple sclerosis. Method: immunoSEQ multiplex PCR; TCRdb's copy keeps in-frame clones and lacks some. This table has some 42,000 clones, approximately 90% appearing once. The sequencing here drew on CD4+ T cells from peripheral blood mononuclear cells, taken after pregnancy. The receptors stem from a female donor with multiple sclerosis, enrolled in a pregnancy study. CDR3s include the opening cysteine and the closing phenylalanine or tryptophan. The order of the fields is clone size, D gene, J gene, V gene, CDR3 DNA, CDR3 protein. The D gene is left open where the match is weak. Clone size is given for some rows only: seen once, a few or many times, or a class if the clone is expanded.

clone size: .; D gene: .; J gene: TRBJ1-2; V gene: TRBV15; CDR3 DNA: TGTGCCACCAGCCCAAAGTCACAGGCCTATGGCTACACCTTC; CDR3 protein: CATSPKSQAYGYTF
clone size: .; D gene: .; J gene: TRBJ2-3; V gene: TRBV20-1; CDR3 DNA: TGCAGTGCTAGAGCGGGGGATACGCAGTATTTT; CDR3 protein: CSARAGDTQYF
clone size: once; D gene: TRBD1; J gene: TRBJ2-3; V gene: TRBV5-1; CDR3 DNA: TGCGCCAGCAAGGTCCAGGGGGGCACAGATACGCAGTATTTT; CDR3 protein: CASKVQGGTDTQYF
clone size: .; D gene: .; J gene: TRBJ1-4; V gene: TRBV10-1; CDR3 DNA: TGCGCCAGCAGCAGGGGACCTAATGAAAAACTGTTTTTT; CDR3 protein: CASSRGPNEKLFF
clone size: .; D gene: .; J gene: TRBJ1-5; V gene: TRBV19; CDR3 DNA: TGTGCCACGCAGGATTCAGGCAATCAGCCCCAGCATTTT; CDR3 protein: CATQDSGNQPQHF
clone size: .; D gene: .; J gene: TRBJ2-3; V gene: TRBV7-3; CDR3 DNA: TGTGCCAGCAGCCGATCGAGGACAGATACGCAGTATTTT; CDR3 protein: CASSRSRTDTQYF
clone size: .; D gene: .; J gene: TRBJ2-1; V gene: TRBV18; CDR3 DNA: TGTGCCAGCTCTATCACCACGTCTCTGACGGGGGTTGATGGTGAGCAGTTCTTC; CDR3 protein: CASSITTSLTGVDGEQFF
clone size: once; D gene: TRBD1; J gene: TRBJ1-5; V gene: TRBV10-3; CDR3 DNA: TGTGCCATCAGTGAGCTCGGGACAGGGGGCAATCAGCCCCAGCATTTT; CDR3 protein: CAISELGTGGNQPQHF
clone size: .; D gene: .; J gene: TRBJ1-6; V gene: TRBV6-5; CDR3 DNA: TGTGCCAGCAGTACGGGACACATCGGACTCTCACCCCTCCACTTT; CDR3 protein: CASSTGHIGLSPLHF
clone size: .; D gene: TRBD2; J gene: TRBJ2-3; V gene: TRBV4-3; CDR3 DNA: TGCGCCAGCAGCCAAGAAGGGGCCCCGGCGGGGACTAGGGTGGATACGCAGTATTTT; CDR3 protein: CASSQEGAPAGTRVDTQYF
clone size: .; D gene: TRBD1; J gene: TRBJ2-3; V gene: TRBV5-1; CDR3 DNA: TGCGCCAGCAGCTCCGGACAGGTCACAGATACGCAGTATTTT; CDR3 protein: CASSSGQVTDTQYF
clone size: .; D gene: .; J gene: TRBJ2-1; V gene: TRBV7-2; CDR3 DNA: TGTGCCAGCAGCTTAGATAGATTCTCCTACAATGAGCAGTTCTTC; CDR3 protein: CASSLDRFSYNEQFF
clone size: .; D gene: TRBD1; J gene: TRBJ2-7; V gene: TRBV7-9; CDR3 DNA: TGTGCCAGCATCACCGGGACAGGGCCCTACGAGCAGTACTTC; CDR3 protein: CASITGTGPYEQYF
clone size: .; D gene: .; J gene: TRBJ2-1; V gene: TRBV28; CDR3 DNA: TGTGCCAGCAGTTGGCAGGGGCAGGCCATCCTTAATGAGCAGTTCTTC; CDR3 protein: CASSWQGQAILNEQFF
clone size: .; D gene: .; J gene: TRBJ1-1; V gene: TRBV9; CDR3 DNA: TGTGCCAGCAGCCCGAGGTCCCCCCGGGGCAGCGGGCGAGCTGAAGCTTTCTTT; CDR3 protein: CASSPRSPRGSGRAEAFF
clone size: .; D gene: .; J gene: TRBJ1-4; V gene: TRBV2; CDR3 DNA: TGTGCCAGCACTGGGGTGGGACAAGTTAATGAAAAACTGTTTTTT; CDR3 protein: CASTGVGQVNEKLFF
clone size: .; D gene: .; J gene: TRBJ1-5; V gene: TRBV21-1; CDR3 DNA: TGTGCCAGCAGCAAAGGGGACAAAGACAGCCTCAATCAGCCCCAGCATTTT; CDR3 protein: CASSKGDKDSLNQPQHF
clone size: .; D gene: .; J gene: TRBJ2-7; V gene: TRBV18; CDR3 DNA: TGTGCCAGCTCACCGCCGGGGAACCCCTACGAGCAGTACTTC; CDR3 protein: CASSPPGNPYEQYF
clone size: .; D gene: TRBD1; J gene: TRBJ1-4; V gene: TRBV18; CDR3 DNA: TGTGCCAGCTCACCAGGGACAGGGGATGAAAAACTGTTTTTT; CDR3 protein: CASSPGTGDEKLFF
clone size: .; D gene: TRBD2; J gene: TRBJ2-1; V gene: TRBV9; CDR3 DNA: TGTGCCAGCAGCGTAGCTGGAGCGGGGGGGCCCAATGAGCAGTTCTTC; CDR3 protein: CASSVAGAGGPNEQFF
clone size: .; D gene: .; J gene: TRBJ2-5; V gene: TRBV18; CDR3 DNA: TGTGCCAGCTCACTTGACCAGGGCAGTCAAGAGACCCAGTACTTC; CDR3 protein: CASSLDQGSQETQYF
clone size: .; D gene: .; J gene: TRBJ2-7; V gene: TRBV18; CDR3 DNA: TGTGCCAGCTCACCACAACAGGTCGAGCAGTACTTC; CDR3 protein: CASSPQQVEQYF
clone size: .; D gene: .; J gene: TRBJ2-5; V gene: TRBV4-1; CDR3 DNA: TGCGCCAGCAGCCTTCCGACAGATCAAGAGACCCAGTACTTC; CDR3 protein: CASSLPTDQETQYF
clone size: .; D gene: TRBD1; J gene: TRBJ1-2; V gene: TRBV28; CDR3 DNA: TGTGCCAGCAGCAACCCCGGGACAGGGGAGGGCTACACCTTC; CDR3 protein: CASSNPGTGEGYTF
clone size: .; D gene: .; J gene: TRBJ2-3; V gene: TRBV4-2; CDR3 DNA: TGTGCCAGCAGCCATTCGGGACTTATCTCCGATACGCAGTATTTT; CDR3 protein: CASSHSGLISDTQYF